The T cell receptor (beta chain) under discussion was sequenced for a study of early T cells in non-severe SARS-CoV-2 infection. General study findings and limits: Reliance on VDJdb matching favored anti-spike CD8 responses; private and CD4 specificities were missed.

As for this clonotype: Its matching antigen is unknown.

TCRdb reanalysed the 5' RACE reads using MiXCR and keeps one entry per CDR3 protein. The sample has under 95,000 distinct CDR3 sequences, 15% seen once. What was sequenced was whole blood. This TCR derives from an adult who was a healthcare worker with PCR-confirmed SARS-CoV-2 infection or an uninfected control (not recorded which).

CDR3 region: CASSLGGFEAFF. CDR3 in DNA: TGTGCCAGCAGTCTCGGAGGGTTTGAAGCTTTCTTT. The chain combines TRBV7-9 with TRBJ1-1; no definite D call. V shed 6 bases and J shed 7 bases, with 12 bases lying between them. This CDR3 has 12 residues. Germline V lookup: CDR1 SEHNR, CDR2 FQNEAQ (reference sequence). The whole variable domain, filled in from reference TRBV7-9 and TRBJ1-1, reads DTGVSQNPRHKITKRGQNVTFRCDPISEHNRLYWYRQTLGQGPEFLTYFQNEAQLEKSRLLSDRFSAERPKGSFSTLEIQRTEQGDSAMYLCASSLGGFEAFFGQGTRLTVV.